This is a list of T cell receptor beta chains from one sample in a study of T cells in localized non-small cell lung cancer. The table came from immunoSEQ multiplex PCR; TCRdb's copy has only in-frame clones and leaves some out. The repertoire includes about 28,000 clones, over 80% of them detected once, and 6% to 7% sits in the top ten. Source: peripheral blood, taken before any cancer treatment. All receptors come from a male donor older than 55 with stage I lung adenocarcinoma. The CDR3 runs from the conserved cysteine through the conserved F or W. The D gene is left open where the match is weak. Clone size appears in some rows only: once, few, many, or a class for an expanded clone.

TRBV4-3	.	16	TRBJ1-1	.	CASSQGVLQMNTEAFF	TGCGCCAGCAGCCAAGGAGTACTACAGATGAACACTGAAGCTTTCTTT
TRBV7-9	.	11	TRBJ2-3	TRBD2	CASSLLAGKYF	TGTGCCAGCAGCCTACTAGCGGGGAAATATTTT
TRBV7-2	.	14	TRBJ2-1	.	CASSFKTSAGEQFF	TGTGCCAGCAGCTTCAAGACTAGTGCGGGTGAGCAGTTCTTC
TRBV6-1	.	15	TRBJ2-1	.	CASSESGVAYNEQFF	TGTGCCAGCAGTGAATCGGGGGTGGCCTACAATGAGCAGTTCTTC
TRBV19	.	15	TRBJ1-3	.	CASTMTPSSGNTIYF	TGTGCCAGTACGATGACGCCTAGCTCTGGAAACACCATATATTTT
TRBV28	.	14	TRBJ1-4	.	CASSFTSTNEKLFF	TGTGCCAGCAGTTTCACCTCAACTAATGAAAAACTGTTTTTT
TRBV9	.	15	TRBJ2-7	.	CASSVGDSFPYEQYF	TGTGCCAGCAGCGTAGGCGACAGCTTTCCCTACGAGCAGTACTTC
TRBV27	.	14	TRBJ2-7	TRBD2	CASSWGGDSYEQYF	TGTGCCAGCAGTTGGGGAGGGGACTCCTACGAGCAGTACTTC
TRBV28	few	14	TRBJ1-2	.	CASRAELANYGYTF	TGTGCCAGCAGAGCTGAGCTAGCTAACTATGGCTACACCTTC
TRBV5-4	.	12	TRBJ2-5	.	CASQGRAETQYF	TGTGCCAGCCAGGGGCGGGCCGAGACCCAGTACTTC
TRBV19	.	14	TRBJ2-3	.	CAPTKGSGTDTQYF	TGTGCCCCGACAAAGGGGTCGGGCACAGATACGCAGTATTTT
TRBV30	.	14	TRBJ1-5	.	CAWSRGLFNQPQHF	TGTGCCTGGAGCCGAGGACTTTTCAATCAGCCCCAGCATTTT
TRBV7-2	few	14	TRBJ1-3	.	CASSWGGAGNTIYF	TGTGCCAGCAGCTGGGGGGGAGCTGGAAACACCATATATTTT
TRBV30	.	14	TRBJ2-7	.	CAWSLGRGFYEQYF	TGTGCCTGGAGCCTCGGGCGGGGATTCTACGAGCAGTACTTC
TRBV7-6	few	16	TRBJ1-5	TRBD1	CASSLQGAPSNQPQHF	TGTGCCAGCAGCTTACAGGGGGCCCCCAGCAATCAGCCCCAGCATTTT
TRBV5-6	.	16	TRBJ2-3	TRBD1	CASSWRTGWDTDTQYF	TGTGCCAGCAGCTGGAGGACAGGGTGGGACACAGATACGCAGTATTTT
TRBV30	.	11	TRBJ1-1	.	CARKWGTEAFF	TGTGCCCGAAAGTGGGGCACTGAAGCTTTCTTT
TRBV5-8	.	14	TRBJ2-7	.	CASSSLPDSYEQYF	TGTGCCAGCAGCTCTTTGCCTGATTCCTACGAGCAGTACTTC
TRBV28	.	14	TRBJ1-2	.	CASSLRKEGHGYTF	TGTGCCAGCAGTTTAAGGAAGGAGGGACATGGCTACACCTTC
TRBV19	.	13	TRBJ2-7	.	CASSTGLRTEQYF	TGTGCCAGTAGTACCGGACTGAGGACCGAGCAGTACTTC
TRBV9	few	16	TRBJ2-2	.	CASSVAGGGVTGELFF	TGTGCCAGCAGCGTAGCAGGCGGGGGCGTTACCGGGGAGCTGTTTTTT
TRBV14	few	16	TRBJ1-2	.	CASSRGGVILNYGYTF	TGTGCCAGCAGCCGGGGAGGAGTAATCCTTAACTATGGCTACACCTTC
TRBV5-1	.	15	TRBJ1-4	.	CASSIGQTPNEKLFF	TGCGCCAGCAGCATAGGACAGACCCCTAATGAAAAACTGTTTTTT
TRBV5-6	.	16	TRBJ2-2	.	CASSLGLARSTGELFF	TGTGCCAGCAGCTTGGGGCTAGCGCGATCCACCGGGGAGCTGTTTTTT
TRBV19	.	14	TRBJ2-7	TRBD1	CASSGTGERGEQYF	TGTGCCAGTAGTGGGACAGGGGAGAGGGGCGAGCAGTACTTC
TRBV4-1	once	15	TRBJ1-2	.	CASSPQGEENYGYTF	TGCGCCAGCAGCCCGCAGGGAGAGGAAAACTATGGCTACACCTTC
TRBV10-3	.	12	TRBJ1-1	.	CAISLSGTEAFF	TGTGCCATCAGCCTCTCGGGGACTGAAGCTTTCTTT
TRBV6-1	once	15	TRBJ1-5	.	CASSGVAGFNQPQHF	TGTGCCAGCAGCGGGGTAGCAGGGTTCAATCAGCCCCAGCATTTT
TRBV7-2	.	15	TRBJ2-3	.	CASSVGGIPTDTQYF	TGTGCCAGCAGCGTAGGGGGGATACCCACAGATACGCAGTATTTT
TRBV2	.	14	TRBJ2-1	.	CASSLSFVNNEQFF	TGTGCCAGCAGTCTCTCCTTTGTCAACAATGAGCAGTTCTTC
TRBV2	once	13	TRBJ1-1	.	CASMWQVNTEAFF	TGTGCCAGCATGTGGCAGGTGAACACTGAAGCTTTCTTT
TRBV7-2	.	16	TRBJ1-3	.	CASSLGARGTGNTIYF	TGTGCCAGCAGCTTAGGTGCAAGGGGAACTGGAAACACCATATATTTT
TRBV4-3	.	15	TRBJ1-4	TRBD1	CASSRQTGDNEKLFF	TGCGCCAGCAGCCGGCAGACAGGGGATAATGAAAAACTGTTTTTT
TRBV4-2	.	18	TRBJ2-3	TRBD2	CASSQPGSGGASTDTQYF	TGTGCCAGCAGCCAGCCCGGGAGCGGGGGAGCTAGCACAGATACGCAGTATTTT
TRBV18	.	16	TRBJ2-1	TRBD2	CASSQPAAERGNEQFF	TGTGCCAGCTCACAACCAGCCGCCGAGCGGGGGAATGAGCAGTTCTTC
TRBV19	.	19	TRBJ2-3	TRBD2	CASSFGLAGGRSFTDTQYF	TGTGCCAGTAGTTTCGGACTAGCGGGGGGGCGGTCCTTCACAGATACGCAGTATTTT
TRBV28	.	15	TRBJ2-7	.	CASSLLSGSFYEQYF	TGTGCCAGCAGTTTGTTATCGGGCTCATTCTACGAGCAGTACTTC
TRBV6-5	.	15	TRBJ2-5	.	CASSYFTPSPETQYF	TGTGCCAGCAGTTACTTTACTCCTTCCCCAGAGACCCAGTACTTC
TRBV5-6	.	14	TRBJ1-5	.	CASSLSYSNQPQHF	TGTGCCAGCAGCTTGTCGTATAGCAATCAGCCCCAGCATTTT
TRBV30	.	13	TRBJ2-5	.	CAWSRGFEETQYF	TGTGCCTGGAGTAGGGGATTCGAAGAGACCCAGTACTTC
TRBV4-1	.	14	TRBJ2-2	TRBD2	CASSPGRTDGELFF	TGCGCCAGCAGCCCCGGGAGGACGGACGGGGAGCTGTTTTTT
TRBV6-6	.	11	TRBJ1-2	.	CASRDSYGYTF	TGTGCCAGCAGGGACAGTTATGGCTACACCTTC
TRBV5-5	.	16	TRBJ2-7	.	CASSTSLGVGEDEQYF	TGTGCCAGCAGCACGAGCCTTGGGGTAGGGGAGGACGAGCAGTACTTC
TRBV19	.	17	TRBJ2-2	TRBD1	CASSFRQGPANTGELFF	TGTGCCAGTAGTTTTCGACAGGGCCCAGCGAACACCGGGGAGCTGTTTTTT
TRBV10-3	.	16	TRBJ2-2	TRBD2	CAISTSGGANTGELFF	TGTGCCATCAGTACTAGCGGGGGGGCGAACACCGGGGAGCTGTTTTTT
TRBV28	.	13	TRBJ1-2	.	CASSLLRGNGYTF	TGTGCCAGCAGTTTATTGAGGGGGAATGGCTACACCTTC
TRBV19	.	13	TRBJ1-1	.	CASSDLPRDEAFF	TGTGCCAGTAGTGACCTCCCACGAGATGAAGCTTTCTTT
TRBV11-3	.	15	TRBJ2-3	.	CASSLTGKSTDTQYF	TGTGCCAGCAGCTTAACAGGGAAGAGCACAGATACGCAGTATTTT
TRBV6-1	.	14	TRBJ2-7	.	CASGKRTALYEQYF	TGTGCCAGCGGAAAGAGGACAGCCCTCTACGAGCAGTACTTC
TRBV19	.	14	TRBJ2-7	.	CASSILHARDEQYF	TGTGCCAGTAGTATCCTACACGCTAGGGACGAGCAGTACTTC